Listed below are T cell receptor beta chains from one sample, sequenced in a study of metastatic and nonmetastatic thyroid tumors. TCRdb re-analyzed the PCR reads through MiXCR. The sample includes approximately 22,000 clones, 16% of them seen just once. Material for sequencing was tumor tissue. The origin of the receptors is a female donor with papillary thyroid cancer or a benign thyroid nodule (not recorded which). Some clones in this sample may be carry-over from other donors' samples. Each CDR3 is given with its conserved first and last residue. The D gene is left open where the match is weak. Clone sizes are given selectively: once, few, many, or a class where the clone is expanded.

CASSVAQGDNEQFF TGTGCCAGCAGCGTAGCGCAGGGCGACAATGAGCAGTTCTTC TRBV9 . many TRBJ2-1
CATSREVVSSYERYF TGTGCCACCAGCAGAGAAGTCGTAAGCTCCTACGAGCGGTACTTC TRBV15 . few TRBJ2-7
CASSYEGQGNYEQYF TGTGCCAGCAGTTACGAAGGACAGGGGAACTACGAGCAGTACTTC TRBV6-5 TRBD1 medium-sized TRBJ2-7
CASSDGTYQETQYF TGTGCCAGCAGCGATGGGACTTACCAAGAGACCCAGTACTTC TRBV2 . medium-sized TRBJ2-5
CASSLALLTGLFPLYGYTF TGTGCCAGCAGTTTAGCGCTTCTGACAGGGTTGTTTCCTCTCTATGGCTACACCTTC TRBV12-3/TRBV12-4 TRBD1 many TRBJ1-2
CASSESETTGGSEQFF TGTGCCAGCAGTGAATCCGAGACGACAGGGGGCAGCGAGCAGTTCTTC TRBV6-1 TRBD1 many TRBJ2-1
CATSGGLAGLLDEQYF TGTGCCACCTCGGGAGGGCTAGCGGGACTCCTTGACGAGCAGTACTTC TRBV7-6 TRBD2 many TRBJ2-7
CASSAEPVHGEAFF TGCGCCAGCAGCGCTGAACCGGTACATGGAGAAGCTTTCTTT TRBV5-1 . . TRBJ1-1
CASSLGTGWRRNHPQHF TGTGCCAGCAGCTTAGGGACAGGGTGGCGACGCAATCATCCCCAGCATTTT TRBV7-6 TRBD1 . TRBJ1-5
CASRLQVGGELFF TGTGCCAGCAGACTACAGGTGGGGGGGGAGCTGTTTTTT TRBV7-6 . . TRBJ2-2
CASSSQTNYGYTF TGCGCCAGCAGCTCCCAGACTAACTATGGCTACACCTTC TRBV5-1 . many TRBJ1-2